The sequence of this T cell receptor (beta chain) was determined in a study of blood T cell repertoires in COVID-19. Across the whole study: T cells, B-cell-depleted T cells, or PBMCs provided the cDNA or gDNA that served as material.

Germline V CDR1 and CDR2: LNHDA, SQIVND (reference sequence). Trimming removed 6 bases at V and 4 bases at J, with 16 bases between. This CDR3 has 14 amino acids. Enrolled through a virtual design, the participants were between roughly 18 and 100 years of age and came from about two dozen US areas. Membership in each cohort depended on participant-reported clinical history. Two negative PCRs, clearance, or symptom resolution characterized the recovered Cohort 3 donors. Produced via immunoSEQ multiplex PCR; TCRdb's table is partial and in-frame only. The profile covers 350,000 to 400,000 clones, with about 90% appearing a single time and around 3% taken by the ten largest.

The TCR was taken from a woman in her thirties who had recovered from COVID-19. The J gene is TRBJ2-7, the V gene TRBV19; a possible D gene is TRBD1 (5 bases). Sequencing input: PBMCs or T cells enriched from blood (not recorded which). Written as DNA, the CDR3 is TGTGCCAGTAGCACCCTGGACACGCAGTACGAGCAGTACTTC. Translated, it gives CASSTLDTQYEQYF. The full variable domain, completed using reference TRBV19 and TRBJ2-7, is DGGITQSPKYLFRKEGQNVTLSCEQNLNHDAMYWYRQDPGQGLRLIYYSQIVNDFQKGDIAEGYSVSREKKESFPLTVTSAQKNPTAFYLCASSTLDTQYEQYFGPGTRLTVT.